The next 32 T cell receptor beta chains were all read from a single sample in a study of blood T cells in healthy people across ages. A sample-barcoded 5' primer and a J-beta primer mix were used in a second PCR of about 6 to 12 cycles. TCRdb re-derived calls from the 5' RACE reads in MiXCR, one entry per CDR3 protein. The table has hundreds of thousands of distinct CDR3 sequences, more than 20% seen once; the top ten hold under 10%. The sample was also linked to a second study, of T cells of mothers and their children.

The sequencing sample was made of blood. The receptor source for this set is a boy younger than 18 in good health.

CDR3 protein: CATSEISESSYEQYF. The CDR3 DNA reads TGTGCCACCAGTGAGATTAGTGAGAGCTCCTACGAGCAGTACTTC. The J gene is TRBJ2-5, the V gene TRBV24-1; D is ambiguous. The end of the DNA is better explained by TRBJ2-7, so the J call may be wrong. The CDR3 is made up of 15 amino acids. Germline values: CDR1 KGHDR, CDR2 SFDVKD.

This clonotype was counted a few times. An end of the junction differs from the germline gene, which may be a read error. V and J are TRBV6-1 and TRBJ2-1; the match to TRBD1 covers 11 bases. The CDR3 has 17 residues. Germline CDR1 and CDR2: MNHNS and SASEGT. In nucleotides, the CDR3 is TGTGCCAGCAGGAGGGACAGGGGGATCCGAGGCTACGATGAGCAGTTCTTC. Protein sequence: CASRRDRGIRGYDEQFF.

This clonotype was seen a single time. The V and J genes are TRBV11-2 and TRBJ2-7; 9 nucleotides agree with TRBD2. This CDR3 is built from 15 residues. V lost 7 bases and J lost 2; bases outside the gene matches: 9. Germline V gene data show CDR1 as SGHAT and CDR2 as FQNNGV. CDR3 loop: CASTLGLAGPYEQYF. DNA of the CDR3: TGTGCCAGCACTCTGGGGCTAGCGGGACCCTACGAGCAGTACTTC.

This chain connects TRBV19 to TRBJ1-1; 8 nucleotides match TRBD1. Trimming cost V 5 bases and J 1 base; bases outside gene matches: 3. This CDR3 contains 14 residues. Germline assignment: CDR1 LNHDA and CDR2 SQIVND (reference sequence). The CDR3 sequence: CASSWTGPNTEAFF. Written as DNA, the CDR3 is TGTGCCAGTAGTTGGACAGGGCCGAACACTGAAGCTTTCTTT.

This clonotype was counted only a few times. The V gene is TRBV7-3, the J gene TRBJ2-5; D is unresolved. CDR1 SGHTA and CDR2 FQGTGA come from the germline V gene. The CDR3 covers 13 residues. Between the trimmed V and J ends, which lost 5 bases and 6 bases, there was a span of 13 bases. The CDR3 protein is CASSLTPLKTQYF. The DNA for the CDR3 is TGTGCCAGCAGCCTCACCCCGTTGAAGACCCAGTACTTC. The full variable domain, with the rest looked up from reference TRBV7-3 and TRBJ2-5, is GAGVSQTPSNKVTEKGKYVELRCDPISGHTALYWYRQSLGQGPEFLIYFQGTGAADDSGLPNDRFFAVRPEGSVSTLKIQRTERGDSAVYLCASSLTPLKTQYFGPGTRLLVL.

The rearrangement joins TRBV29-1 to TRBJ2-5, with D maybe TRBD2 (6 bases). Judging by the DNA end, TRBJ2-1 fits better; the J call may be wrong. The germline CDR1 and CDR2 sequences are SQVTM and ANQGSEA. The length of the CDR3 is 13 residues. The CDR3 bases are TGCAGCGTTGAGGGGGGACTTATGAATGAGCAGTTCTTC. Translation gives CSVEGGLMNEQFF.

The chain recombines TRBV20-1 with TRBJ2-5, with 9 bases matching TRBD2. The last part of the DNA fits TRBJ2-1 better; the J call may be wrong. CDR1 is DFQATT and CDR2 is SNEGSKA in the germline V gene (reference sequence). The CDR3 has 15 residues. CDR3 in amino acids: CSARSLAGIYNEQFF. CDR3 nucleotide sequence: TGCAGTGCTAGATCCCTAGCGGGGATCTACAATGAGCAGTTCTTC.

The chain employs TRBV12-3 or TRBV12-4 and TRBJ2-7, with a weak D call TRBD2 (6 bases). The CDR3 has 15 residues. With 8 bases removed from V and 0 bases from J, the gap between germline ends came to 17 bases. The CDR3 spells CASQLNPGSSYEQYF. As DNA, the CDR3 is TGTGCCAGCCAACTTAACCCCGGGAGCTCCTACGAGCAGTACTTC.

This clonotype occurred a few times. This chain joins TRBV7-3 and TRBJ2-7; possible D gene TRBD2, 5 bases. The V end was cut by 0 bases, the J end by 3 bases, with 12 bases between. The CDR3 is 15 residues long. The germline gives CDR1 SGHTA, CDR2 FQGTGA. The chain's CDR3 is CASSLTPTGIYEQYF. The CDR3 DNA follows: TGTGCCAGCAGCTTAACGCCGACGGGGATCTACGAGCAGTACTTC.

This rearrangement joins TRBV5-4 to TRBJ1-1, with D tentatively TRBD1 (5 bases). Germline lookup yields CDR1 SGHNT and CDR2 YYREEE (reference sequence). V dropped 1 base and J dropped 1 base, with 11 bases sitting between them. The CDR3 runs 15 residues. CDR3 DNA sequence: TGTGCCAGCAGCTTGTTGAAGGGGAAGAACACTGAAGCTTTCTTT. Translation gives CASSLLKGKNTEAFF.

V is TRBV3-1 and J is TRBJ2-7; 9 nucleotides match TRBD2. The CDR3 is made up of 15 amino acids. Trimming took 0 bases from V and 3 from J; bases not matched to a gene: 3. Germline V gene lookup returns CDR1 LGHDT and CDR2 YNNKEL (reference sequence). The CDR3 is CASSQEGTSIYEQYF. Here the CDR3 DNA reads TGTGCCAGCAGCCAAGAAGGGACTAGCATCTACGAGCAGTACTTC.

The J gene is TRBJ1-1, the V gene TRBV4-2, with D hard to call. Germline V lookup: CDR1 LGHNA, CDR2 YNFKEQ. This CDR3 contains 15 residues. Trimming took 0 bases from V and 2 from J, leaving 10 bases between them. The CDR3 DNA follows: TGTGCCAGCAGCCAAGAAACGGTAGGAAACACTGAAGCTTTCTTT. It yields the protein CASSQETVGNTEAFF.

The chain employs TRBV5-1 and TRBJ1-2; D remains ambiguous. The CDR3 contains 14 residues. The ends were cut back, 1 base at V and 6 bases at J, with 13 bases in the middle. CDR1 SGHRS and CDR2 YFSETQ come from the germline V gene. The CDR3 spells CASSLRAGYDGYTF. The CDR3, as DNA: TGCGCCAGCAGCTTGAGAGCCGGGTACGATGGCTACACCTTC.

The rearrangement links TRBV11-2 to TRBJ1-1, with D tentatively TRBD1 (5 bases). The CDR3 consists of 15 residues. The germline CDR1 and CDR2 sequences are SGHAT and FQNNGV. The V and J ends lost 1 base and 0 bases respectively, with 9 bases between them. CDR3 in amino acids: CASSLGQIMNTEAFF. The CDR3 nucleotides are TGTGCCAGCAGCTTAGGACAGATCATGAACACTGAAGCTTTCTTT.

This chain uses TRBV6-2 or TRBV6-3 with TRBJ2-7, with no clear D. V shed 0 bases and J shed 3 bases, with 9 bases lying between them. The CDR3 has 14 residues. Germline CDR1 MNHEY, CDR2 SVGEGT. In nucleotides, the CDR3 is TGTGCCAGCAGTTACTCGAGACGTTTCTACGAGCAGTACTTC. Translated, it gives CASSYSRRFYEQYF.

This chain joins TRBV5-1 and TRBJ1-1; TRBD1 might be the D (5 bases). The CDR3 is 15 residues long. CDR1 is SGHRS, CDR2 YFSETQ, per germline. V was trimmed by 1 base and J by 4 bases, leaving 14 bases between them. The CDR3 coding sequence is TGCGCCAGCAGCTTGAGCCAGGGTTTGGCCACTGAAGCTTTCTTT. Its protein is CASSLSQGLATEAFF.

In this sample, this clonotype turned up many times. The chain couples TRBV20-1 to TRBJ1-2, with D maybe TRBD1 (6 bases). The V end was cut by 3 bases, the J end by 1 base, with 18 bases between. There are 16 residues in the CDR3. The germline V gene encodes CDR1 DFQATT and CDR2 SNEGSKA (reference sequence). The CDR3 region has the DNA TGCAGTGCTAGCGCAGGACAGACCGCCGGTAACTATGGCTACACCTTC. Its protein is CSASAGQTAGNYGYTF.

This clonotype appeared a few times. The chain couples TRBV6-6 to TRBJ2-4; maybe TRBD1 (5 bases). The germline V gene encodes CDR1 MNHNY and CDR2 SVGAGI (reference sequence). The V end lost 10 bases, the J end lost 13 bases, and 26 bases lay between the germline ends. The CDR3 sequence is 14 residues long. The CDR3 nucleotides are TGTGCCACCCTACCCACTTTAAGATCTGGACAACAGTACTTC. It specifies CATLPTLRSGQQYF.

The chain joins TRBV13 to TRBJ2-4; 8 bases line up with TRBD2. Germline V gene lookup returns CDR1 PRHDT and CDR2 FYEKMQ (reference sequence). This CDR3 has 17 residues. The V gene end was trimmed by 10 bases and the J gene end by 0 bases; junction bases not matched to a gene: 14. CDR3 amino acids: CATPIAGCMIAKNIQYF. CDR3 nucleotides: TGTGCCACCCCAATAGCGGGGTGTATGATAGCCAAAAACATTCAGTACTTC.

This clonotype turned up a few times. The chain carries TRBV20-1 and TRBJ2-5, with 10 bases fitting TRBD1. Losses at the gene ends were 5 bases for V and 4 bases for J; bases not matched to a gene: 7. CDR3 length: 14 amino acids. The V gene's germline CDR1 is DFQATT and CDR2 SNEGSKA (reference sequence). This CDR3 is CSARVTGGAETQYF. DNA for the CDR3: TGCAGTGCTCGGGTGACAGGGGGCGCAGAGACCCAGTACTTC.

The V gene is TRBV9, the J gene TRBJ2-5, with D perhaps being TRBD1 or TRBD2 (5 bases each). The J call may not be correct, given that the DNA end is closer to TRBJ2-7. This CDR3 is 15 amino acids long. Looked up from germline, CDR1 is SGDLS and CDR2 is YYNGEE. The CDR3 bases are TGTGCCAGCAGCGTAGGGCTAGTGGGGGCCTACGAGCAGTACTTC. This translates into CASSVGLVGAYEQYF.

This clonotype was counted between two and nine times. This sequence joins TRBV6-6 and TRBJ2-7; tentative D call: TRBD1 (6 bases). This CDR3 has 13 residues. V was shortened by 5 bases and J by 3 bases, with 11 bases between the two germline ends. Germline-derived CDR1 and CDR2 are MNHNY and SVGAGI (reference sequence). The chain's CDR3 is CASSQGLGYEQYF. The CDR3 DNA is TGTGCCAGCAGTCAGGGGTTGGGCTACGAGCAGTACTTC.

This chain joins TRBV7-2 and TRBJ2-5, with D possibly matching TRBD1 (5 bases). TRBJ2-7 explains the end of the DNA better; the J call may be wrong. The CDR3 is 15 amino acids. Germline CDR1 reads SGHTA; CDR2 reads FQGNSA. The CDR3 here is CASSYQDSSPYEQYF. The CDR3 DNA is TGTGCCAGCAGCTACCAAGACAGCAGCCCTTACGAGCAGTACTTC.

The V call is TRBV5-1, the J call TRBJ2-1; 11 bases align to TRBD2. After removal of 3 bases from V and 4 bases from J, the junction contained 3 bases not matched to a gene. This CDR3 is built from 15 residues. Germline V CDR1 and CDR2: SGHRS, YFSETQ. CDR3 DNA sequence: TGCGCCAGCAGCTGGAGACTAGCGGGATACAATGAGCAGTTCTTC. Its translation is CASSWRLAGYNEQFF.

This chain uses TRBV9 with TRBJ2-5; 8 bases align to TRBD2. Germline V gene sequence: CDR1 SGDLS, CDR2 YYNGEE. The CDR3 extends over 15 amino acids. J lost 4 bases, V lost 4 bases, and 9 bases had no gene match. CDR3 in amino acids: CASSPPFAGGETQYF. CDR3 sequence (DNA): TGTGCCAGCAGCCCCCCATTTGCGGGAGGAGAGACCCAGTACTTC.

V and J are TRBV6-2 or TRBV6-3 and TRBJ2-1; 8 nucleotides align to TRBD2. The junction had 14 bases not matched to a gene; V was cut back by 6 bases and J by 7 bases. The CDR3 loop spans 16 amino acids. The germline CDR1 and CDR2 sequences are MNHEY and SVGEGT. CDR3: CASRPPFRLAGNEQFF. In DNA form, the CDR3 reads TGTGCCAGCAGGCCTCCCTTCCGGTTAGCGGGGAATGAGCAGTTCTTC.

This clonotype was observed many times. CDR3 protein: CASSRRETQYF. CDR3 coding DNA: TGTGCCAGCAGCCGAAGGGAGACCCAGTACTTC. V usage is TRBV2 and J usage is TRBJ2-5; D is unresolved. Trimming stripped 6 bases from V and 5 bases from J, with 7 bases between. Germline V gene lookup returns CDR1 SNHLY and CDR2 FYNNEI. This CDR3 region has 11 residues.

This clonotype has just a few counts. The chain links TRBV6-2 or TRBV6-3 to TRBJ2-1, with D hard to call. The ends were cut back, 6 bases at V and 9 bases at J, with 15 bases in the middle. The CDR3 loop spans 13 amino acids. The germline CDR1 and CDR2 sequences are MNHEY and SVGEGT. DNA for the CDR3: TGTGCCAGCAGCCAGGATTTGATCATTGAGCAGTTCTTC. Its translation: CASSQDLIIEQFF.

The chain has TRBV4-3 and TRBJ1-1, with 9 bases identical to TRBD1. The CDR3 is 18 amino acids. Germline-derived CDR1 and CDR2 are LGHNA and YSLEER. J lost 1 base, V lost 1 base, and 10 bases had no gene match. In DNA, the CDR3 is TGCGCCAGCAGCCAAGGAACTACAGGGGGCGCGAGGAACACTGAAGCTTTCTTT. It is translated as CASSQGTTGGARNTEAFF.

This clonotype was observed a handful of times. V is TRBV7-8 and J is TRBJ2-1; 8 bases map to TRBD1. The V gene's germline CDR1 is SGHVS and CDR2 FQNEAQ. The CDR3 sequence is 15 residues long. V lost 7 bases and J lost 6; bases outside the gene matches: 11. The CDR3 loop is CASTSGQGMGNEQFF. In DNA, the CDR3 is TGTGCCAGCACTTCCGGACAGGGAATGGGCAATGAGCAGTTCTTC.

The chain has TRBV29-1 and TRBJ1-1, with D hard to call. Germline values: CDR1 SQVTM, CDR2 ANQGSEA. V was pared by 4 bases and J by 2 bases, with 11 bases between. The CDR3 has 13 residues. CDR3 in DNA: TGCAGCGTTGCTCCAGGTTTAAACACTGAAGCTTTCTTT. It is translated as CSVAPGLNTEAFF.

In this sample, this clonotype turned up a few times. The chain carries TRBV15 and TRBJ2-3, with unresolved D. The CDR3 covers 16 residues. The germline V gene has CDR1 LNHNV and CDR2 YYDKDF (reference sequence). The V and J ends lost 2 bases and 0 bases respectively, with 12 bases between them. The chain's CDR3 is CATSRIPVSSTDTQYF. The DNA of the CDR3 is TGTGCCACCAGCAGAATCCCGGTGTCGAGCACAGATACGCAGTATTTT.